This T cell receptor (beta chain) was identified during a study of T-cell reconstitution after alpha-beta-depleted transplantation in children. This CDR3 has 17 amino acids. Trimming removed 1 base from V and 5 bases from J, with 21 bases in between. Germline V CDR1 and CDR2: SGHRS, YFSETQ. Library preparation (for TCRbeta) was performed with unique molecular identifiers. From the PCR reads, TCRdb called clonotypes with MiXCR, one entry per CDR3 protein. The data hold about 980,000 distinct CDR3 sequences, with about 30% observed a single time. The origin of this receptor is a boy younger than two who had a stem cell transplant for SCID, so the T cells may come from the graft donor. The sample in question was PBMCs, mostly from graft donor cells, obtained 360 days after TCRalphabeta/CD19-depleted stem cell transplant. The chain is built from TRBV5-1 and TRBJ1-1; D perhaps matches TRBD1 (5 bases). The CDR3 is CASSLLIGPDGATEAFF. The CDR3 DNA sequence: TGCGCCAGCAGCTTGCTTATCGGACCCGATGGGGCTACTGAAGCTTTCTTT.